The 11 T cell receptor beta chains listed next were all sequenced from one sample in a study of T-cell reconstitution after alpha-beta-depleted transplantation in children. TCRbeta library preparation incorporated unique molecular identifiers. TCRdb independently ran MiXCR on the PCR reads; one entry per CDR3 protein. The table has fewer than 350,000 distinct CDR3 sequences, 9.5% to 13% seen once. The specimen was PBMCs, collected before TCRalphabeta/CD19-depleted stem cell transplant. All receptors come from a boy less than two years old with acute myeloid leukemia, due to receive a stem cell transplant.

The sample holds many counts of this clonotype. This rearrangement joins TRBV12-3 or TRBV12-4 to TRBJ2-7; D call uncertain. The CDR3 sequence is 15 residues long. V dropped 2 bases and J dropped 2 bases, with 13 bases sitting between them. CDR3 amino acids: CASSLSSEITYEQYF. The CDR3 nucleotides read TGTGCCAGCAGTTTAAGTTCAGAGATTACCTACGAGCAGTACTTC.

This clonotype was detected many times. J is TRBJ1-5 and V is TRBV10-3; D gene ambiguous. V was clipped by 7 bases and J by 2 bases, with 12 bases between them. CDR1 and CDR2 from the germline V gene are ENHRY and SYGVKD. This CDR3 has 14 amino acids. This CDR3 is CAINAGRCNQPQHF. CDR3 nucleotides: TGTGCCATCAACGCGGGTAGGTGCAATCAGCCCCAGCATTTT.

This clonotype was seen a handful of times. The CDR3 sequence is CASSQLQGGTSGANVLTF. CDR3 in DNA: TGTGCCAGCAGCCAACTTCAGGGGGGGACTTCTGGGGCCAACGTCCTGACTTTC. This sequence joins TRBV14 and TRBJ2-6; D might be TRBD1 or TRBD2, each matching 7 bases. The CDR3 consists of 18 residues. CDR1 SGHDN and CDR2 FVKESK come from the germline V gene. Trimming pared 2 bases from V and 1 base from J, leaving 15 bases between.

This clonotype was seen repeatedly, ten times or more. The V and J genes are TRBV5-5 and TRBJ2-5; TRBD1 might be the D (6 bases). V was cut by 0 bases and J by 2 bases, with 8 bases left in between. The CDR3 contains 14 residues. CDR1 is SGHKS, CDR2 YYEKEE, per germline (reference sequence). CDR3 region: CASSLGTVQETQYF. CDR3 nucleotide sequence: TGTGCCAGCAGCTTGGGGACAGTTCAAGAGACCCAGTACTTC.

This clonotype was recorded at least ten times. The chain has TRBV28 and TRBJ2-1, with D possibly being TRBD2 (5 bases). V was pared by 6 bases and J by 0 bases, with 9 bases between. Germline V CDR1 and CDR2: MDHEN, SYDVKM. This CDR3 is 14 amino acids long. The CDR3 is CASRAGSSYNEQFF. CDR3 nucleotides: TGTGCCAGCAGGGCGGGTAGCTCCTACAATGAGCAGTTCTTC.

At least ten counts were recorded for this clonotype. The V call is TRBV2, the J call TRBJ2-3; the D gene could be TRBD1 or TRBD2 (5 bases each). The CDR3 contains 19 residues. Germline-derived CDR1 and CDR2 are SNHLY and FYNNEI. V dropped 0 bases and J dropped 3 bases, with 22 bases sitting between them. As DNA, the CDR3 is TGTGCCAGCAGTGAAGCGCTTGGGACGGTGCTTGGTAAGACAGATACGCAGTATTTT. Its translation: CASSEALGTVLGKTDTQYF.

This clonotype was seen once. This may arise from a read error, as a much more abundant clone is one base away. The J gene is TRBJ2-6, the V gene TRBV7-2; D gene unclear. Trimming shortened V by 3 bases and J by 4 bases, and 10 bases separated the two germline ends. The V gene's germline CDR1 is SGHTA and CDR2 FQGNSA. The CDR3 totals 15 residues. The CDR3 nucleotides read TGTGCCAGCAGCTTCAGCCCTTCGGGGGCCAACGTCCTGACTTTC. Its translation is CASSFSPSGANVLTF.

This clonotype was found many times. This chain joins TRBV12-3 or TRBV12-4 and TRBJ2-1; 7 bases are shared with TRBD1. The V segment lost 5 bases and the J segment 3 bases; nucleotides outside the gene matches: 4. The CDR3 is 14 amino acids. This CDR3 reads CASSTRDSYNEQFF. As DNA, the CDR3 is TGTGCCAGCAGTACCCGGGACAGCTACAATGAGCAGTTCTTC.

This clonotype occurred many times. V usage is TRBV5-1 and J usage is TRBJ2-5, with unresolved D. V dropped 5 bases and J dropped 2 bases, with 7 bases sitting between them. The CDR3 sequence is 12 residues long. In germline, CDR1 is SGHRS, CDR2 YFSETQ. The CDR3 loop is CASSPTQETQYF. For the CDR3, the DNA is TGCGCCAGCAGTCCTACTCAAGAGACCCAGTACTTC.

This clonotype was seen at least ten times. The chain links TRBV28 to TRBJ2-4; D uncertain. Between the trimmed V and J ends, which lost 4 bases and 0 bases, there was a span of 16 bases. The CDR3 spans 17 residues. Germline CDR1 MDHEN, CDR2 SYDVKM. CDR3: CASSCLTETLAKNIQYF. The CDR3 DNA follows: TGTGCCAGCAGTTGCTTGACCGAAACCCTAGCCAAAAACATTCAGTACTTC.

Many counts were recorded for this clonotype. The V gene is TRBV29-1, the J gene TRBJ2-7; 15 nucleotides match TRBD2. The CDR3 is 15 residues long. Trimming removed 4 bases from V and 5 bases from J; junction bases left unmatched: 6. Germline V gene data show CDR1 as SQVTM and CDR2 as ANQGSEA. This CDR3 is CSVARTSGRGHEQYF. Written as DNA, the CDR3 is TGCAGCGTTGCTAGGACTAGCGGGAGGGGGCACGAGCAGTACTTC.